These 18 T cell receptor beta chains were sequenced from one sample in a study of long-term antiretroviral therapy in people with HIV. Survey level was the resolution at which the v3.0 immunoSEQ assay ran. TCRdb's table, derived via immunoSEQ multiplex PCR, lists solely in-frame clones and lacks some. The sample shows some 38,000 clones, 75% to 90% of them seen only once. Sequencing was performed on unsorted PBMCs, taken 1.5 years after starting antiretroviral therapy. Every receptor here comes from a man younger than 35 with HIV.

This clone was observed a few times. The chain carries TRBV29-1 and TRBJ1-1; D perhaps matches TRBD1 (6 bases). The CDR3 length is 13 residues. CDR1 is SQVTM and CDR2 is ANQGSEA in the germline V gene. Trimming shortened V by 4 bases and J by 0 bases, and 9 bases separated the two germline ends. DNA of the CDR3: TGCAGCGTTGGAAGGGGGATGAACACTGAAGCTTTCTTT. Translation: CSVGRGMNTEAFF.

A few counts support this clone. The chain employs TRBV7-7 and TRBJ2-7; D is unclear. CDR1 is SSHAT, CDR2 FNYEAQ, per germline (reference sequence). With 1 base removed from V and 0 bases from J, the gap between germline ends came to 4 bases. The CDR3 spans 13 residues. The DNA of the CDR3 is TGTGCCAGCAGCTTAGACCTCTCCTACGAGCAGTACTTC. Translation gives CASSLDLSYEQYF.

V gene TRBV27 combines with J gene TRBJ2-4; perhaps TRBD2 as D (5 bases). Germline CDR1 is MNHEY and CDR2 is SMNVEV (reference sequence). V was shortened by 3 bases and J by 3 bases, with 6 bases between the two germline ends. CDR3 length: 13 residues. The CDR3 loop reads CASSLAGKNIQYF. The CDR3 nucleotides read TGTGCCAGCAGTTTGGCGGGCAAAAACATTCAGTACTTC.

The rearrangement joins TRBV13 to TRBJ2-7, with 14 positions matching TRBD2. The V and J ends lost 3 bases and 5 bases, in that order; junction bases with no gene match: 9. CDR1 and CDR2 from the germline V gene are PRHDT and FYEKMQ (reference sequence). The CDR3 runs to 17 residues. The CDR3 is CASSFSGTSGSPHEQYF. The DNA of the CDR3 is TGTGCCAGCAGCTTTTCCGGGACTAGCGGGAGTCCCCACGAGCAGTACTTC.

The genes are TRBV6-6 and TRBJ1-1, with D possibly being TRBD1 (6 bases). Trimming shortened V by 5 bases and J by 3 bases, and 16 bases separated the two germline ends. Germline V gene data show CDR1 as MNHNY and CDR2 as SVGAGI (reference sequence). This CDR3 spans 15 amino acids. The CDR3, as DNA: TGTGCCAGCAGTGCCGGGGGGGGCCGGCACACTGAAGCTTTCTTT. This sequence encodes CASSAGGGRHTEAFF.

The sample holds one count of this clone. The gene calls are TRBV18 and TRBJ1-4; 7 bases map to TRBD1. With 0 bases clipped from V and 0 bases from J, the junction kept 7 bases outside the gene matches. The CDR3 runs to 18 residues. Per the germline V gene, CDR1 is KGHSH and CDR2 is LQKENI. The CDR3 here is CASSPPRQGSSTNEKLFF. The CDR3 nucleotides read TGTGCCAGCTCACCACCCAGACAGGGAAGCTCAACTAATGAAAAACTGTTTTTT.

The chain recombines TRBV7-2 with TRBJ2-7, with 8 nucleotides matching TRBD2. V was clipped by 3 bases and J by 4 bases; unmatched bases: 5. CDR1 and CDR2 (germline): SGHTA, FQGNSA. This CDR3 is built from 14 residues. In DNA, the CDR3 is TGTGCCAGCAGCTTTACTAGCGGACTATACGAGCAGTACTTC. Its translation: CASSFTSGLYEQYF.

The chain has TRBV6-5 and TRBJ1-2, with D possibly being TRBD1 (5 bases). The CDR3 spans 13 residues. V dropped 3 bases and J dropped 7 bases, with 12 bases sitting between them. Germline-derived CDR1 and CDR2 are MNHEY and SVGAGI. CDR3 loop: CASSYEQGSGYTF. CDR3 coding DNA: TGTGCCAGCAGTTATGAGCAGGGCAGTGGCTACACCTTC.

This clone was seen just once. J is TRBJ2-7 and V is TRBV5-8; D not certain. This CDR3 has 12 amino acids. Germline CDR1 SGHTS, CDR2 YDEGEE. Trimming cost V 0 bases and J 7 bases, with 8 bases left between them. Here the CDR3 reads CASSLVGPEQYF. In DNA, the CDR3 is TGTGCCAGCAGCTTGGTAGGACCAGAGCAGTACTTC.

The chain recombines TRBV10-2 with TRBJ2-7; perhaps TRBD1 as D (6 bases). Germline CDR1 and CDR2: WSHSY and SAAADI. This CDR3 contains 13 residues. The germline V and J ends were trimmed by 6 bases and 4 bases, with 13 bases remaining between them. The CDR3 DNA reads TGCGCCAGCAGGCTGACAGGATTGTACGAGCAGTACTTC. Encoded protein: CASRLTGLYEQYF.

This chain uses TRBV28 with TRBJ2-1; D call uncertain. This CDR3 comprises 12 residues. V was trimmed by 3 bases and J by 3 bases, leaving 3 bases between them. The germline V gene encodes CDR1 MDHEN and CDR2 SYDVKM. CDR3 residues: CASSFSYNEQFF. CDR3 bases: TGTGCCAGCAGTTTCAGCTACAATGAGCAGTTCTTC.

This clone was seen only a few times. The rearrangement joins TRBV19 to TRBJ2-7, with 7 bases fitting TRBD1. The germline V gene has CDR1 LNHDA and CDR2 SQIVND (reference sequence). J was trimmed by 4 bases and V by 5 bases; bases with no gene match: 5. The CDR3 loop spans 13 amino acids. CDR3 residues: CASSSQQGYEQYF. The CDR3 nucleotides read TGTGCCAGTAGTTCCCAACAGGGGTACGAGCAGTACTTC.

The V call is TRBV11-2, the J call TRBJ2-1; D not resolved. Trimming cost V 5 bases and J 12 bases, with 14 bases left between them. Germline CDR1 reads SGHAT; CDR2 reads FQNNGV. CDR3 size: 12 residues. The CDR3 spells CASSPTAEVQFF. CDR3 nucleotide sequence: TGTGCCAGCAGCCCGACGGCGGAAGTGCAGTTCTTC.

This clone was seen a handful of times. CDR3 in DNA: TGTGCCAGCAGCCGACAGCCTCTCTCTGGAAACACCATATATTTT. Its protein product is CASSRQPLSGNTIYF. The V call is TRBV14, the J call TRBJ1-3, with a weak D call TRBD1 (5 bases). This CDR3 comprises 15 residues. V was trimmed by 4 bases and J by 0 bases, leaving 10 bases between them. Germline loops: CDR1 SGHDN, CDR2 FVKESK.

CDR3 sequence reads: CASRPSLPGELFF. The CDR3 DNA follows: TGTGCCAGCAGACCTTCTCTGCCCGGGGAGCTGTTTTTT. The chain is built from TRBV28 and TRBJ2-2, with no clear D. Per germline, CDR1 MDHEN and CDR2 SYDVKM. The CDR3 is 13 residues long. V gave up 6 bases and J gave up 6 bases, with 11 bases separating them.

This chain links TRBV5-4 with TRBJ1-2; possible D gene TRBD1, 5 bases. Germline CDR1 is SGHNT and CDR2 is YYREEE (reference sequence). The CDR3 is 14 residues long. Trimming left V 4 bases short and J 7 bases short, with 17 bases between. DNA for the CDR3: TGTGCCAGCAGCCCGGGGCAGGGTTTGCTTGGCTACACCTTC. It is translated as CASSPGQGLLGYTF.

V and J are TRBV19 and TRBJ2-7; 10 nucleotides line up with TRBD1. J lost 2 bases, V lost 5 bases, and 12 bases had no gene match. The CDR3 is made up of 17 amino acids. Germline V gene sequence: CDR1 LNHDA, CDR2 SQIVND (reference sequence). As DNA, the CDR3 is TGTGCCAGTAGTTACCGACCGGGACAGGGGACCCCCTACGAGCAGTACTTC. Residues: CASSYRPGQGTPYEQYF. Filled out from reference TRBV19 and TRBJ2-7, the complete variable domain reads DGGITQSPKYLFRKEGQNVTLSCEQNLNHDAMYWYRQDPGQGLRLIYYSQIVNDFQKGDIAEGYSVSREKKESFPLTVTSAQKNPTAFYLCASSYRPGQGTPYEQYFGPGTRLTVT.

This rearrangement joins TRBV10-1 to TRBJ2-7, with unresolved D. The germline V and J ends were trimmed by 6 bases and 4 bases, with 13 bases remaining between them. The V gene's germline CDR1 is WNHNN and CDR2 SYGVQD (reference sequence). The CDR3 extends over 13 amino acids. CDR3 DNA sequence: TGCGCCAGCAGCGCCGGAGCTGAGTACGAGCAGTACTTC. It is translated as CASSAGAEYEQYF.